What follows describes a single T cell receptor beta chain. Its antigen is not identified. Then a second PCR, running roughly 7 to 11 cycles, was carried out with a sample-barcoded 5' primer and a J-beta primer mix. A template-switch adaptor with 12 random nucleotides tagged each cDNA molecule. TCRdb used MiXCR to reprocess the 5' RACE reads, holding one entry per CDR3 protein. The data hold around 1,000,000 distinct CDR3 sequences, with almost 25% observed a single time. Deletions cut 7 bases from V and 3 bases from J, with 13 bases between. Looked up from germline, CDR1 is LGHNT and CDR2 is FRNRAP. The CDR3 runs to 13 residues. The data are from a study of blood T cells in healthy people across ages. Study-level points and caveats: Getting older went along with TCR beta diversity per million T cells dropping roughly linearly. Diversity was higher, and naive CD4+ cells more numerous, in long-lived donors than in aged donors.

The data were also submitted as part of a second study, on T cells of mothers and their children. As that study records: Added by the second PCR's M1S primer were sample barcodes and 2-4 random nucleotides.

V gene TRBV12-5 combines with J gene TRBJ2-7; TRBD1 is a possible D gene (7 bases). The sample comprised blood. This clonotype originated in a girl aged 2 to 10 in good health. The CDR3 spells CASVWGDSYEQYF. The CDR3, as DNA: TGTGCTAGTGTCTGGGGGGACAGCTACGAGCAGTACTTC.